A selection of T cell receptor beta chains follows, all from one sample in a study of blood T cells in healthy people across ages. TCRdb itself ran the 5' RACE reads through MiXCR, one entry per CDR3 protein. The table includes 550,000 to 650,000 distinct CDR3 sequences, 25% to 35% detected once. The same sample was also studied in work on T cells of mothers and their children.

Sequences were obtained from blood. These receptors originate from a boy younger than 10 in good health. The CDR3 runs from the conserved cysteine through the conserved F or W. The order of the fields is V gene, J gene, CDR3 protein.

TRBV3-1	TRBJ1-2	CASSQEAASTYGYTF
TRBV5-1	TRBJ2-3	CASSDNPGLGTDTQYF
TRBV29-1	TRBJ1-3	CSVRTGGNTIYF
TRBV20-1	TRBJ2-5	CSAREALGGAETQYF
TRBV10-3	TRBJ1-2	CAISERGTGKDYGYTF
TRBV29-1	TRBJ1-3	CSVEEVGNTIYF
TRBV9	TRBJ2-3	CASSVGGGPDTQYF
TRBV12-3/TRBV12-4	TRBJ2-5	CASSLVSREAQYF
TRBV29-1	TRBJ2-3	CSVELAGAPSYSTDTQYF
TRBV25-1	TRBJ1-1	CASSEIGTGNTEAFF
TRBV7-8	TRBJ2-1	CASSLALAGLAYNEQFF
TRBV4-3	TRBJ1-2	CASSQVYRENYGYTF
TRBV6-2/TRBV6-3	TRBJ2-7	CASSRIGYEQYF
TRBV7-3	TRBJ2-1	CASSFRGLANNEQFF
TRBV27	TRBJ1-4	CASRTRGQGTNEKLFF
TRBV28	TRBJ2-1	CASEKGLAGVNEQFF
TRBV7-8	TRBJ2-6	CASSLVWLPAGANVLTF
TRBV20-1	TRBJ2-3	CSAKRGSTDTQYF
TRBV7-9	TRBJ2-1	CASSLARLAGGTYNEQFF
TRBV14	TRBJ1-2	CASSAGRYGYTF
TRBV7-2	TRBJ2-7	CASSATDFKYF
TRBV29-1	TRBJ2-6	CSVASGANVLTF
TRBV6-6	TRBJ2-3	CASNPGTTATDTQYF
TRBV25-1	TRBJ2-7	CASSDLLAGEQYF
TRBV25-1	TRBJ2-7	CASSESGTGSYEQYF
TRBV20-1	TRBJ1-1	CSARMVFTEAFF
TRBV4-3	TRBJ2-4	CASSQDQGQNIQYF
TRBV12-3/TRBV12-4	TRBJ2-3	CASSLGRAGTDTQYF
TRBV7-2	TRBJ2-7	CASSLGRGTTYEQYF
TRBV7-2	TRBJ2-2	CASSPRRPNTGELFF
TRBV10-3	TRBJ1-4	CAISESAGRGEKLFF
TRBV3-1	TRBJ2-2	CASSQAWWANTGELFF
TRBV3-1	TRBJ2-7	CASSQATSYEQYF
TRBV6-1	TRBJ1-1	CASSEIGSNAEAFF
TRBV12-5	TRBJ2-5	CASGFDKQTQYF
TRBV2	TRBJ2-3	CASVRTSVTDTQYF
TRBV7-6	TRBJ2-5	CASSLEGGLAGSETQYF
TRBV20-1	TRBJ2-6	CSARDPGPGANVLTF
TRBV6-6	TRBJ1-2	CASRPGGHGYTF
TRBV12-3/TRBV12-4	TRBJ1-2	CASSFGRGYGYTF
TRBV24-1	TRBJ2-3	CATSDRTSGRETDTQYF
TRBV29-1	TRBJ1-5	CSVEGGGFQPQHF
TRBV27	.	CASSLSNRGYEQYF
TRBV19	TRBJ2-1	CATSGTGDLEQFF
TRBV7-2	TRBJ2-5	CASSPRSGQETQYF
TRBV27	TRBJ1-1	CASSSRDRGLQAFF
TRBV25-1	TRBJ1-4	CASSVRTPATNEKLFF
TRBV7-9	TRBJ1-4	CASSPPGQAASEKLFF
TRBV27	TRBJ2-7	CASSPSLGSRAYEQYF
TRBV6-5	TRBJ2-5	CASSTVGGAVETQYF
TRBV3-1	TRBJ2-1	CASSQDRSGRDNEQFF
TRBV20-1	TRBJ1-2	CSASNPGQLRDFYGYTF
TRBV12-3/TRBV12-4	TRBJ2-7	CASSAPGSYEQYF
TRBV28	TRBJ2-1	CASRRRGLSQGYNEQFF
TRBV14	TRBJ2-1	CASSPFERLTRYNEQFF
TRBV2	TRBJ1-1	CASSEQAMNTEAFF
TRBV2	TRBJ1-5	CASRGERVQTGQPQHF
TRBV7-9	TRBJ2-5	CASSGGQGLETQYF
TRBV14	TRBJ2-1	CASSQEVAGFDEQFF
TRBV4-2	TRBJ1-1	CASSQAPGIGTEAFF